A single sample gave rise to the 24 T cell receptor beta chains below, sequenced in a study of blood T cell repertoires in COVID-19. Libraries were prepared by immunoSEQ multiplex PCR; TCRdb keeps only in-frame clonotypes and omits some of them. This sample yields roughly 130,000 clones, of which 84% are seen a single time; under 5% belongs to the top ten. The sequenced material came from PBMCs or T cells enriched from blood (not recorded which). Receptor source: a woman in her twenties or thirties who had recovered from COVID-19.

This clone was seen a few times. The chain combines TRBV28 with TRBJ2-7, with D possibly being TRBD1 (5 bases). CDR1 and CDR2 from the germline V gene are MDHEN and SYDVKM. V was shortened by 2 bases and J by 2 bases, with 10 bases between the two germline ends. This CDR3 contains 14 residues. CDR3: CASSLTGPPYEQYF. CDR3 coding DNA: TGTGCCAGCAGTTTAACAGGCCCTCCCTACGAGCAGTACTTC.

The rearrangement uses TRBV18 and TRBJ2-5; weak D call: TRBD1 (6 bases). The CDR3 length is 14 residues. The V gene's germline CDR1 is KGHSH and CDR2 LQKENI. V was cut by 4 bases and J by 4 bases, with 13 bases left in between. This CDR3 is CASSRSQGGETQYF. Written as DNA, the CDR3 is TGTGCCAGCTCACGTTCCCAAGGGGGAGAGACCCAGTACTTC.

This sequence joins TRBV20-1 and TRBJ2-4; D is possibly TRBD1 (5 bases). Germline CDR1 reads DFQATT; CDR2 reads SNEGSKA (reference sequence). CDR3 length: 16 amino acids. The V end lost 3 bases, the J end lost 8 bases, and 23 bases lay between the germline ends. Here the CDR3 reads CSASPDSILLRDIQYF. In DNA, the CDR3 is TGCAGTGCTAGTCCTGACAGCATCCTCCTTAGGGACATTCAGTACTTC.

V and J are TRBV12-3 or TRBV12-4 and TRBJ1-2; D possibly corresponds to TRBD1 (5 bases). The CDR3 has 13 amino acids. Trimming removed 0 bases at V and 8 bases at J, with 10 bases between. CDR3 residues: CASSLARVRGYTF. Here the CDR3 DNA reads TGTGCCAGCAGTTTAGCCAGGGTCCGGGGCTACACCTTC.

V usage is TRBV28 and J usage is TRBJ1-1; no clear D gene. Germline CDR1 reads MDHEN; CDR2 reads SYDVKM. V shed 6 bases and J shed 8 bases, with 7 bases lying between them. This CDR3 spans 10 amino acids. CDR3 amino acids: CASSQVEAFF. For the CDR3, the DNA is TGTGCCAGCAGCCAGGTGGAAGCTTTCTTT.

The chain uses TRBV6-5 and TRBJ2-2; D is ambiguous. V was cut by 0 bases and J by 8 bases, with 10 bases left in between. The CDR3 sequence is 14 residues long. The germline V gene has CDR1 MNHEY and CDR2 SVGAGI. Here the CDR3 DNA reads TGTGCCAGCAGTTACTCGGAGTGGCTAGGGGAGCTGTTTTTT. Translation: CASSYSEWLGELFF.

This clone has more than one count but fewer than ten. V gene TRBV7-9 combines with J gene TRBJ2-6, with D possibly being TRBD2 (6 bases). The CDR3 runs to 18 residues. Germline CDR1 reads SEHNR; CDR2 reads FQNEAQ (reference sequence). V shed 5 bases and J shed 5 bases, with 22 bases lying between them. CDR3 loop: CASSHLIGGRPWANVLTF. CDR3 bases: TGTGCCAGCAGCCACCTGATTGGTGGGAGGCCTTGGGCCAACGTCCTGACTTTC. Full variable domain (outside the CDR3, taken from reference TRBV7-9 and TRBJ2-6): DTGVSQNPRHKITKRGQNVTFRCDPISEHNRLYWYRQTLGQGPEFLTYFQNEAQLEKSRLLSDRFSAERPKGSFSTLEIQRTEQGDSAMYLCASSHLIGGRPWANVLTFGAGSRLTVL.

The chain uses TRBV3-1 (or the pseudogene TRBV3-2) and TRBJ2-1; D unresolved. The CDR3 covers 14 residues. V lost 2 bases and J lost 9, with 14 bases in between. Germline CDR1 LGHDT, CDR2 YNNKEL (reference sequence). The CDR3 region has the DNA TGTGCCAGCAGCCAACGCGGTCTAGGCGCTGAGCAGTTCTTC. It codes for CASSQRGLGAEQFF.

The count of this clone is one. The V and J genes are TRBV30 and TRBJ1-1; 7 bases agree with TRBD1. The J segment lost 0 bases and the V segment lost 1 base, leaving 17 bases of the junction unmatched. This CDR3 region has 19 residues. Germline V gives CDR1 GTSNPN, CDR2 SVGIG (reference sequence). The CDR3 nucleotides read TGTGCCTGGAGTGCATATAGAACGACAGGGTTCCAATTGAACACTGAAGCTTTCTTT. Translation: CAWSAYRTTGFQLNTEAFF.

The chain combines TRBV5-6 with TRBJ2-1; TRBD2 might be the D (6 bases). The CDR3 loop spans 12 amino acids. CDR1 is SGHDT, CDR2 YYEEEE, per germline. V lost 2 bases and J lost 8, with 8 bases in between. Here the CDR3 DNA reads TGTGCCAGCAGCTTTGCTAGCGATGAGCAGTTCTTC. Amino acids: CASSFASDEQFF.

The chain links TRBV5-6 to TRBJ2-7; 10 nucleotides align to TRBD2. The CDR3 length is 14 residues. The V and J ends lost 2 bases and 2 bases, in that order; junction bases with no gene match: 1. CDR1 and CDR2 from the germline V gene are SGHDT and YYEEEE. The CDR3 loop reads CASSLAGGPYEQYF. CDR3 coding DNA: TGTGCCAGCAGCTTAGCGGGAGGGCCCTACGAGCAGTACTTC. Using reference TRBV5-6 and TRBJ2-7 for the parts outside the CDR3, the full variable domain is DAGVTQSPTHLIKTRGQQVTLRCSPKSGHDTVSWYQQALGQGPQFIFQYYEEEERQRGNFPDRFSGHQFPNYSSELNVNALLLGDSALYLCASSLAGGPYEQYFGPGTRLTVT.

The chain recombines TRBV5-8 with TRBJ2-6; a weak D match, TRBD1 (6 bases). With 2 bases removed from V and 0 bases from J, the gap between germline ends came to 15 bases. Germline V gives CDR1 SGHTS, CDR2 YDEGEE. The CDR3 loop spans 18 amino acids. The CDR3 DNA follows: TGTGCCAGCAGCTTCCCGGGACACCTGAGCTCTGGGGCCAACGTCCTGACTTTC. Encoded protein: CASSFPGHLSSGANVLTF.

The chain combines TRBV5-5 with TRBJ1-2, with TRBD1 matching over 9 bases. The J segment lost 5 bases and the V segment lost 3 bases, leaving 11 bases of the junction unmatched. CDR3 length equals 16 residues. Germline CDR1 SGHKS, CDR2 YYEKEE (reference sequence). CDR3 loop: CASSSQSGTGFYGYTF. Here the CDR3 DNA reads TGTGCCAGCAGCTCCCAATCCGGGACAGGGTTTTATGGCTACACCTTC.

The genes are TRBV3-1 (or the pseudogene TRBV3-2) and TRBJ2-3, with a tentative D call TRBD2 (5 bases). The CDR3 consists of 14 residues. Germline loops: CDR1 LGHDT, CDR2 YNNKEL (reference sequence). Between the trimmed V and J ends, which lost 1 base and 6 bases, there was a span of 11 bases. CDR3 DNA: TGTGCCAGCAGCCAAGCCGGGATGGGGGATACGCAGTATTTT. Translation: CASSQAGMGDTQYF.

The chain recombines TRBV28 with TRBJ1-1; 10 bases fit TRBD1. This CDR3 is 18 amino acids long. V shed 6 bases and J 4 bases; nucleotides not matched to a gene: 17. Per germline, CDR1 MDHEN and CDR2 SYDVKM. CDR3 nucleotide sequence: TGTGCCAGCAGCCCATCCGGGGGACAGGGGTTGAGAAGCACTGAAGCTTTCTTT. Protein: CASSPSGGQGLRSTEAFF.

This CDR3 reads CASSATQGRGTEAFF. The CDR3 region has the DNA TGTGCCAGCAGTGCGACACAGGGGCGTGGGACTGAAGCTTTCTTT. The V gene is TRBV25-1, the J gene TRBJ1-1; 7 bases agree with TRBD1. The CDR3 contains 15 residues. Germline values: CDR1 MGHDK, CDR2 SYGVNS. Trimming took 4 bases from V and 5 from J; bases not matched to a gene: 10.

The V and J genes are TRBV7-9 and TRBJ1-1; TRBD1 might be the D (6 bases). Germline lookup yields CDR1 SEHNR and CDR2 FQNEAQ (reference sequence). The length of the CDR3 is 17 residues. Trimming removed 0 bases from V and 5 bases from J, with 19 bases in between. CDR3 sequence reads: CASSLASLGRGGTEAFF. The CDR3 DNA reads TGTGCCAGCAGCTTAGCGTCCCTTGGCAGGGGCGGGACTGAAGCTTTCTTT.

The chain couples TRBV18 to TRBJ2-5, with 10 bases fitting TRBD1. There are 14 residues in the CDR3. CDR1 is KGHSH and CDR2 is LQKENI in the germline V gene. V shed 6 bases and J 4 bases; nucleotides not matched to a gene: 5. The CDR3 region is CASSPTGGGETQYF. For the CDR3, the DNA is TGTGCCAGCTCCCCGACAGGGGGCGGAGAGACCCAGTACTTC. Using reference TRBV18 and TRBJ2-5 for the parts outside the CDR3, the full variable domain is NAGVMQNPRHLVRRRGQEARLRCSPMKGHSHVYWYRQLPEEGLKFMVYLQKENIIDESGMPKERFSAEFPKEGPSILRIQQVVRGDSAAYFCASSPTGGGETQYFGPGTRLLVL.

This chain links TRBV11-2 with TRBJ2-3; perhaps TRBD1 as D (6 bases). Germline V lookup: CDR1 SGHAT, CDR2 FQNNGV. The CDR3 spans 16 residues. V was pared by 2 bases and J by 1 base, with 13 bases between. The DNA for the CDR3 is TGTGCCAGCAGCTTACGGGGAGAGGGGGGCACAGATACGCAGTATTTT. Encoded protein: CASSLRGEGGTDTQYF.

The rearrangement links TRBV18 to TRBJ1-2; TRBD1 matches 10 bases. The germline gives CDR1 KGHSH, CDR2 LQKENI. V was clipped by 4 bases and J by 2 bases; unmatched bases: 4. CDR3 length equals 15 residues. The CDR3 DNA is TGTGCCAGCTCACTACCGGGACAGGGGAACTATGGCTACACCTTC. This codes for CASSLPGQGNYGYTF.

The genes are TRBV25-1 and TRBJ1-4, with no clear D. Germline CDR1 MGHDK, CDR2 SYGVNS. CDR3 size: 11 residues. Trimming took off 6 bases at V and 4 bases at J, with 3 bases between the two ends. This CDR3 is CASSINEKLFF. In DNA, the CDR3 is TGTGCCAGCAGCATTAATGAAAAACTGTTTTTT.

The chain links TRBV6-2 or TRBV6-3 to TRBJ1-6; the D is unclear. CDR3 length: 14 residues. CDR1 is MNHEY, CDR2 SVGEGT, per germline. V was trimmed by 0 bases and J by 7 bases, leaving 7 bases between them. In nucleotides, the CDR3 is TGTGCCAGCAGTTACTCGAGCTGGAATTCACCCCTCCACTTT. Amino acid sequence: CASSYSSWNSPLHF.

The genes are TRBV19 and TRBJ1-1, with a possible D match to TRBD1 (6 bases). V shed 8 bases and J shed 0 bases, with 10 bases lying between them. This CDR3 has 13 residues. CDR1 is LNHDA and CDR2 is SQIVND in the germline V gene (reference sequence). The chain's CDR3 is CASGRGMNTEAFF. The CDR3 DNA sequence: TGTGCCAGTGGGAGGGGGATGAACACTGAAGCTTTCTTT.

V is TRBV12-2 and J is TRBJ2-7; TRBD2, as called in the table, went unchecked against the DNA. TRBV12-2 is listed as a pseudogene. The CDR3 is 18 residues long. The CDR3 reads CASRLRGRSGSVGYEQYF. Here the CDR3 DNA reads TGTGCAAGTCGCTTAAGGGGGCGGAGCGGGAGTGTCGGGTACGAGCAGTACTTC.